This entry concerns a single T cell receptor beta chain. Its matching antigen is unknown. A read error may produce the germline difference seen at one junction end. The protocol was immunoSEQ multiplex PCR, while the TCRdb copy is restricted to in-frame clones and leaves out a portion. The top ten hold 1.5% to 2% of the sample, which has tens of thousands of clones, over 80% seen once. The sample belongs to a study of siplizumab effects on memory and regulatory T cells. Overall study results and limits: No assignable naive or memory phenotype existed for roughly 75-97% of proliferating CD4+ or CD8+ clones. The diversity of naive T cells seemed greater than that of memory cells, and their alloresponse contribution seemed major.

The sequencing input was Tregs sorted from blood. This clonotype was obtained from a human donor in good health.

The CDR3 DNA follows: TGTGCTAGCAGCCCAGCCAGGAGCGCCTCCTACGAGCAGTACTTC. It specifies CASSPARSASYEQYF. The rearrangement links TRBV7-7 to TRBJ2-7; D remains unclear. From germline, CDR1 is SSHAT and CDR2 FNYEAQ (reference sequence). The CDR3 is made up of 15 amino acids. The whole variable domain, remainder taken from reference TRBV7-7 and TRBJ2-7, is GAGVSQSPRYKVTKRGQDVTLRCDPISSHATLYWYQQALGQGPEFLTYFNYEAQPDKSGLPSDRFSAERPEGSISTLTIQRTEQRDSAMYRCASSPARSASYEQYFGPGTRLTVT.